The following is a TCR beta chain sequence with its context. TCRdb passed the RT-PCR reads through MiXCR, listing each CDR3 protein once. The sample has roughly 500,000 distinct CDR3 sequences, approximately 15% seen once. The data belong to a study of response to subunit inactivated influenza vaccine. The ends lost 0 bases at V and 3 bases at J; junction bases unmatched: 15. Per the germline V gene, CDR1 is SGDLS and CDR2 is YYNGEE. There are 21 residues in the CDR3. This specimen consisted of CD4+ T cells sorted from PBMCs, obtained around 25 months after vaccination. This TCR was recovered from a man between 50 and 69 years old who received an inactivated influenza vaccine. The rearrangement uses TRBV9 and TRBJ2-1, with 13 bases matching TRBD2. CDR3 region: CASSVDGRGLAGNGGYNEQFF. CDR3 DNA: TGTGCCAGCAGCGTAGATGGAAGGGGACTAGCGGGAAATGGTGGCTACAATGAGCAGTTCTTC.